This T cell receptor beta chain was identified in a study of blood T cell repertoires in COVID-19. Across the whole study: The study drew acute and convalescent COVID-19 samples from the United States, Italy and Spain. PBMCs, B-cell-depleted T cells, or T cells provided the cDNA or gDNA that made up the material.

Per the study methods: Counts of nucleated cells, estimated from reference gene primer amplification, were obtained. The data were produced by immunoSEQ multiplex PCR, yet TCRdb's version contains in-frame clones alone and is incomplete. V and J calls and clone size come straight from that table; D and trimming were deduced from the DNA. The sample shows 200,000 to 300,000 clones, approximately 80% of them seen only once. The sample comprised peripheral blood. This sequence was found in a woman of 80 years or more with acute or convalescent COVID-19.

The CDR3 protein is CASSVARGVGYEQYF. The CDR3, as DNA: TGTGCCAGCAGCGTAGCTCGGGGGGTAGGGTACGAGCAGTACTTC. This rearrangement joins TRBV9 to TRBJ2-7; the match to TRBD2 covers 7 bases. J lost 4 bases, V lost 0 bases, and 7 bases had no gene match. The CDR3 contains 15 residues. CDR1 SGDLS and CDR2 YYNGEE come from the germline V gene.